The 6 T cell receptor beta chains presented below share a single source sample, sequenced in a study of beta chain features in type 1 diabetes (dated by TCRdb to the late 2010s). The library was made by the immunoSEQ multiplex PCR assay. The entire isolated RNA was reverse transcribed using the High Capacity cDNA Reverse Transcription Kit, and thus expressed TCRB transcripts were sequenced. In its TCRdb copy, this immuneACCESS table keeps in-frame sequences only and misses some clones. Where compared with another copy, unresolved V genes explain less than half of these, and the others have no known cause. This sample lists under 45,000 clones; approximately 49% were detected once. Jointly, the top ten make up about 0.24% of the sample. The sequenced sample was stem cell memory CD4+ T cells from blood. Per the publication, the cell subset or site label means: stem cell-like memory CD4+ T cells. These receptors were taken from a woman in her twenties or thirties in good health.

The CDR3 is CASNWGGKNTEAFF. The CDR3 DNA sequence: TGTGCCAGCAATTGGGGAGGGAAGAACACTGAAGCTTTCTTT. The chain couples TRBV5-4 to TRBJ1-1; D not resolved. Germline assignment: CDR1 SGHNT and CDR2 YYREEE (reference sequence). This CDR3 region has 14 residues. Between the trimmed V and J ends, which lost 6 bases and 1 base, there was a span of 13 bases.

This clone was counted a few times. The CDR3 DNA is TGTGCCAGCAGTTTGGTTAGCGACTCCTACAATGAGCAGTTCTTC. The encoded protein is CASSLVSDSYNEQFF. The chain recombines TRBV28 with TRBJ2-1; D might be TRBD2 (5 bases). The CDR3 is made up of 15 amino acids. Between the trimmed V and J ends, which lost 3 bases and 0 bases, there was a span of 9 bases. Germline CDR1 is MDHEN and CDR2 is SYDVKM.

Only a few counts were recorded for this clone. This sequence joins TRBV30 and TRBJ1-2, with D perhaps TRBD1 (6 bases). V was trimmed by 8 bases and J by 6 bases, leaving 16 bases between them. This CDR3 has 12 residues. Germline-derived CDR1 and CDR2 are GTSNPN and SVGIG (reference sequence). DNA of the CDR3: TGTGCCCAGACGCCAGGGGAAGATGGCTACACCTTC. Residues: CAQTPGEDGYTF.

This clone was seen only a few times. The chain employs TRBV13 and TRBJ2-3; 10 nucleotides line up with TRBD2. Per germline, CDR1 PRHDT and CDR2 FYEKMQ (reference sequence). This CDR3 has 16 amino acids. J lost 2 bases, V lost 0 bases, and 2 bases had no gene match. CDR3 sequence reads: CASSLGGTSATDTQYF. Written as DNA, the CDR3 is TGTGCCAGCAGCTTAGGCGGGACTAGCGCCACAGATACGCAGTATTTT.

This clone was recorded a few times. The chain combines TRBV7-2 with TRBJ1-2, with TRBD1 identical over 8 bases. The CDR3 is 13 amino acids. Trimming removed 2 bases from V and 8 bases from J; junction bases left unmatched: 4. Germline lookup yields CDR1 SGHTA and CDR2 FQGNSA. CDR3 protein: CASSLQGARGYTF. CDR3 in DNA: TGTGCCAGCAGCTTACAGGGGGCGCGAGGCTACACCTTC.

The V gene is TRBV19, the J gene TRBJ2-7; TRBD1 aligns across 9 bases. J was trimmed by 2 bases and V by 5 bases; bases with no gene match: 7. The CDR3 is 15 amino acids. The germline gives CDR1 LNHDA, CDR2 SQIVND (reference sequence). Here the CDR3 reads CASSDTGGFAYEQYF. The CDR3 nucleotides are TGTGCCAGTAGTGATACAGGGGGCTTCGCCTACGAGCAGTACTTC.